Listed here are 10 T cell receptor beta chains from one sample, sequenced in a study of post-analysis software for immune sequencing data. The antigens of these receptors remain unknown. Built from TCR beta cDNA, the libraries had unique molecular identifiers in them. One entry per CDR3 protein, called by TCRdb with MiXCR from the PCR reads. The table shows hundreds of thousands of distinct CDR3 sequences, with around 60% occurring only once. Regarding the study as a whole: With TRBV5-6, TRBV5-1 and TRBV20-1 included, about 5 TRBV segments were more frequent in patients than in controls.

Sequencing was performed on blood. Source of these receptors: a girl aged 2 to 10 with multiple sclerosis.

This clonotype was seen a handful of times. This sequence joins TRBV20-1 and TRBJ2-1; D assignment may be TRBD1 or TRBD2 (5 bases each). The V gene lost 3 bases and the J gene lost 4 bases, with 16 bases spanning the gap. Germline values: CDR1 DFQATT, CDR2 SNEGSKA (reference sequence). This CDR3 spans 15 amino acids. The CDR3 sequence is CSASTAGTPYNEQFF. The CDR3 region has the DNA TGCAGTGCTAGTACTGCAGGGACGCCTTACAATGAGCAGTTCTTC.

The chain joins TRBV5-1 to TRBJ2-7, with no clear D. Trimming removed 0 bases from V and 2 bases from J, with 6 bases in between. CDR3 length: 13 residues. Germline CDR1 SGHRS, CDR2 YFSETQ. The CDR3 protein is CASSLDATYEQYF. The DNA for the CDR3 is TGCGCCAGCAGCTTGGACGCTACCTACGAGCAGTACTTC. Full variable domain (missing parts from reference TRBV5-1 and TRBJ2-7): KAGVTQTPRYLIKTRGQQVTLSCSPISGHRSVSWYQQTPGQGLQFLFEYFSETQRNKGNFPGRFSGRQFSNSRSEMNVSTLELGDSALYLCASSLDATYEQYFGPGTRLTVT.

The V gene is TRBV11-2, the J gene TRBJ2-3; D is perhaps TRBD2 (6 bases). Germline values: CDR1 SGHAT, CDR2 FQNNGV. The V end was cut by 4 bases, the J end by 4 bases, with 12 bases between. The CDR3 length is 14 residues. The CDR3 bases are TGTGCCAGCAGCTCCTCGTGGGGGGCAGATACGCAGTATTTT. Protein product: CASSSSWGADTQYF.

This sequence joins TRBV20-1 and TRBJ2-1; maybe TRBD2 (6 bases). V was cut by 5 bases and J by 0 bases, with 11 bases left in between. This CDR3 has 14 residues. Germline values: CDR1 DFQATT, CDR2 SNEGSKA (reference sequence). The CDR3 nucleotides read TGCAGTGCTCCTGGGACTGTCTCCTACAATGAGCAGTTCTTC. This translates into CSAPGTVSYNEQFF.

In the case of this clonotype: Germline is not matched at one junction end, which may reflect a read error. This chain connects TRBV6-1 to TRBJ2-7; D is undetermined. CDR3 size: 14 residues. Germline V gene data show CDR1 as MNHNS and CDR2 as SASEGT. CDR3 bases: TGTGGCAGCAGTGAAGCGCGGAGCTCCTACGAGCAGTACTTC. It specifies CGSSEARSSYEQYF.

In this sample, this clonotype turned up a few times. The chain couples TRBV12-3 or TRBV12-4 to TRBJ2-7; D is unresolved. V was clipped by 4 bases and J by 2 bases, with 9 bases between them. The CDR3 sequence is 13 residues long. The CDR3 bases are TGTGCCAGCAGTTCCGTGCTGGCCTACGAGCAGTACTTC. This translates into CASSSVLAYEQYF.

The V gene is TRBV3-1, the J gene TRBJ2-1; TRBD2 matches at 7 bases. Germline values: CDR1 LGHDT, CDR2 YNNKEL (reference sequence). Trimming cost V 4 bases and J 0 bases; bases outside gene matches: 3. The CDR3 loop spans 15 amino acids. In DNA, the CDR3 is TGTGCCAGCAGCCCGGCTAGCGGCTCCTACAATGAGCAGTTCTTC. This translates into CASSPASGSYNEQFF.

The V call is TRBV4-3, the J call TRBJ2-3; 9 bases line up with TRBD1. The ends lost 5 bases at V and 2 bases at J; junction bases unmatched: 8. CDR1 and CDR2 (germline): LGHNA, YSLEER. The CDR3 totals 16 residues. The CDR3 protein is CASSRNTGGITDTQYF. CDR3 coding DNA: TGCGCCAGCAGCAGAAATACAGGGGGCATCACAGATACGCAGTATTTT.

This clonotype was counted between two and nine times. This sequence joins TRBV6-5 and TRBJ2-5; TRBD2 agrees at 15 bases. The trim removed 4 bases at V and 1 base at J, leaving 10 bases unmatched. This CDR3 is built from 19 residues. Per the germline V gene, CDR1 is MNHEY and CDR2 is SVGAGI. This CDR3 reads CASSSQRGTSGGFQETQYF. For the CDR3, the DNA is TGTGCCAGCAGTTCACAACGGGGGACTAGCGGGGGGTTCCAAGAGACCCAGTACTTC.

This clonotype has more than one count but fewer than ten. One end of the junction does not line up with germline, which may come from a read error. The chain combines TRBV3-1 with TRBJ2-5, with 10 bases that match TRBD2. This CDR3 has 15 residues. Germline V gene lookup returns CDR1 LGHDT and CDR2 YNNKEL (reference sequence). In nucleotides, the CDR3 is TGTGCCAGCAGTCAAGGGGCAGCGGGAGGGTATGAGCAGTACTTC. Amino acid sequence: CASSQGAAGGYEQYF.